This entry is about one T cell receptor (beta chain). Its matching antigen is unknown. 5'RACE template switching generated TCR cDNA, adding a universal primer site and UMIs. Each CDR3 protein is one row after TCRdb ran MiXCR on the 5' RACE reads. This sample has approximately 550,000 distinct CDR3 sequences, with roughly 14% found just once. This record comes from a study of T cells after yellow fever vaccination. The study's findings and limits: Abundant bulk-derived clonotypes could contaminate FACS-sorted repertoires. The study re-detected most primary-vaccination clones after the booster (approximately 97% CD4, 80% to 90% CD8).

This specimen consisted of PBMCs, obtained on the day of the yellow fever booster vaccination. The sequence was obtained from a man between 25 and 39 years old who received the YFV17D yellow fever vaccine.

For the CDR3, the DNA is TGCAGTGCTAGACACGCTGGACTGGTGAACACTGAAGCTTTCTTT. It codes for CSARHAGLVNTEAFF. J is TRBJ1-1 and V is TRBV20-1; D is unresolved. The CDR3 length is 15 residues. Trimming took off 2 bases at V and 0 bases at J, with 13 bases between the two ends. Germline V CDR1 and CDR2: DFQATT, SNEGSKA (reference sequence).